The T cell receptor (beta chain) described here comes from a study of blood T cell repertoires in COVID-19. This CDR3 contains 14 residues. Trimming cost V 8 bases and J 7 bases, with 20 bases left between them. Germline loops: CDR1 MNHEY, CDR2 SMNVEV (reference sequence). Profiled with immunoSEQ multiplex PCR; TCRdb holds only in-frame clones, not every one. The data hold 140,000 or so clones, with around 87% observed a single time. Sequenced: PBMCs or T cells enriched from blood (not recorded which). The V call is TRBV27, the J call TRBJ1-2, with a possible D match to TRBD1 (5 bases). This receptor was obtained from a man aged 55 to 69 who had recovered from COVID-19. CDR3: CASLPGWGTSGYTF. CDR3 DNA: TGTGCCAGCCTTCCGGGTTGGGGGACTTCTGGCTACACCTTC.